The 3 T cell receptor beta chains in this list originate from one sample, sequenced in a study of blood T cell repertoires in COVID-19. Some clones are missing from TCRdb's copy, which holds only in-frame ones; the method was immunoSEQ multiplex PCR. Seen here are about 170,000 clones, 86% observed once, and the top ten hold about 3.5%. Sequencing was done on a sample of peripheral blood. The receptor set was obtained from a man between 65 and 85 years old with acute or convalescent COVID-19.

V usage is TRBV5-8 and J usage is TRBJ1-3; D call uncertain. From germline, CDR1 is SGHTS and CDR2 YDEGEE. This CDR3 has 13 residues. V was clipped by 1 base and J by 4 bases, with 6 bases between them. This chain's CDR3 is CASSLWQGNTIYF. CDR3 nucleotides: TGTGCCAGCAGCTTGTGGCAGGGAAACACCATATATTTT.

The CDR3 here is CATSRNRGQPQHF. The DNA of the CDR3 is TGTGCCACCAGCCGGAACAGAGGGCAGCCCCAGCATTTT. The chain recombines TRBV15 with TRBJ1-5; D unclear. Germline V gene sequence: CDR1 LNHNV, CDR2 YYDKDF (reference sequence). The CDR3 spans 13 residues. Trimming left V 5 bases short and J 7 bases short, with 12 bases between.

This chain links TRBV27 with TRBJ2-2; the D gene is possibly TRBD2 (5 bases). V was shortened by 6 bases and J by 8 bases, with 19 bases between the two germline ends. The CDR3 is 15 amino acids. CDR1 and CDR2 from the germline V gene are MNHEY and SMNVEV (reference sequence). In DNA form, the CDR3 reads TGTGCCAGCAGGACTCGACCGGGCTCGGGAGGGGAGCTGTTTTTT. Its translation is CASRTRPGSGGELFF.